The clone carrying this T cell receptor (beta chain) was seen only a few times. The antigen remains undetermined. This sample was taken from a study of T cells after yellow fever vaccination. Overall study: Fractions of limited cellularity were prepared by means of SMART-Seq v4 Ultra Low Input. Findings and limits, study-wide: After the booster, 95% to 98% of CD4 and more than 85% of CD8 primary-response clones were re-detected. Sorted repertoires could include abundant contaminating clonotypes from bulk cells.

As TCR cDNA was made by 5'RACE template switching, a universal primer site and UMIs were added. MiXCR, run by TCRdb on the 5' RACE reads, gives a single entry per CDR3 protein. The sample lists around 230,000 distinct CDR3 sequences, around 6.7% occurring once. Germline CDR1 reads SGHRS; CDR2 reads YFSETQ. This CDR3 region has 13 residues. V lost 4 bases, J lost 2 bases, and 8 bases lay in between. Here the sequenced sample was CD4+ T cells sorted from PBMCs, taken on the day of the yellow fever booster vaccination. The origin of this receptor is a man aged 30 to 45 who received the YFV17D yellow fever vaccine. The V call is TRBV5-1, the J call TRBJ2-3; TRBD1 is a possible D gene (5 bases). The CDR3 coding sequence is TGCGCCAGCAGCGCAGGGTTCACAGATACGCAGTATTTT. This gives the protein CASSAGFTDTQYF.